This TCR beta chain was recovered during a study of blood T cell repertoires in COVID-19 (dated by TCRdb to about 2020). A note on the overall study: The collaborator samples originated in the United States, Italy and Spain and spanned the acute and convalescent phases of COVID-19. The repertoires were released in a freely available public database meant as a resource for research on the immune response to SARS-CoV-2. Sample metadata almost always included a de-identified subject ID, COVID-19 status, age in years and sex. Samples came from the ongoing ImmuneRACE study (first 160 participants) plus 1,254 subjects from 6 global collaborators. Subjects who had been exposed to COVID-19, were actively infected with it, or had recovered from it provided the deeply sampled blood TCRbeta repertoires that made up the dataset. The prospective study material was composed of cDNA or gDNA derived from T cells, B-cell-depleted T cells, or PBMCs. Where available, HLA class I and class II types were obtained from metadata supplied by the sample provider rather than from assay-based typing.

CDR1 WSHSY and CDR2 SAAADI were looked up in the germline V gene. CDR3 length: 15 amino acids, cysteine to phenylalanine. The kept DNA is CDR3 alone, 45 bases in frame from the first base. V lost 0 bases and J lost 6 bases, and the count of bases not matched to a germline gene is 1. Overall results and qualifications from the work: The amount of clinical and demographic metadata varied by source and participant and was provided uncurated.

TCRbeta CDR3 regions were amplified from genomic DNA using the immunoSEQ Assay, a bias-controlled multiplex PCR. The authors processed their data as follows. The number of nucleated cells in each sample was estimated by amplification of reference gene primers within the assay. To quantify the absolute abundance of each unique TCRbeta CDR3 rearrangement, sequence reads were collapsed and filtered. Productive Simpson clonality was computed per sample as the square root of Simpson's diversity index over productive rearrangements. Here the immuneACCESS table is served through TCRdb, limited to in-frame sequences with V and J called. Missing clones are a known gap in these copies; in checked studies unresolved V genes cover under half, and the rest lacks a known reason. The V and J calls and clone size were taken over from that table, and D and trimming were inferred from the DNA. The sample table holds just over 300,000 clones, of which around 86% were seen once. The top ten hold approximately 4.1% of the sample.

Concerning this clone itself: This receptor's antigen is unknown. Per-nucleotide qualities are absent, and no much larger clonotype sits a single base away.

Participants in the prospective study were aged about 18 to 95 years, lived in under 30 United States geographic areas, and enrolled through a virtual design. In the prospective study, participants were assigned to cohorts based on the clinical history participants reported in a screening survey and a study questionnaire. For ImmuneRACE Cohort 3, a participant was defined as recovered based on two consecutive negative NP/OP PCR tests, clearance by a healthcare professional, or resolution of symptoms. In the prospective study, mobile phlebotomists collected whole blood, serum and a nasopharyngeal or oropharyngeal swab from each participant. Additional blood draws and questionnaires over an approximately two-month period could optionally be provided by prospective study participants. Before DNA extraction, blood samples from the prospective study were shipped at room temperature or frozen.

The TCR comes from a man in his thirties or forties who had recovered from COVID-19. What was sequenced was PBMCs or T cells enriched from blood (not recorded which). The chain employs TRBV10-2 and TRBJ2-7, and TRBD2 matches 14 of the central bases. The bases read TGCGCCAGCAGTGAGTCGGGACTAGCGGGAGTCGAGCAGTACTTC. It encodes CASSESGLAGVEQYF.